The 16 T cell receptor beta chains below all came from one sample that was sequenced in a study of cytomegalovirus exposure and HLA in healthy donors. Primers included in the PCR were 60 Vbeta and 13 Jbeta primers. The data were produced by immunoSEQ multiplex PCR, yet TCRdb's version contains in-frame clones alone and is incomplete. The sample yields over 100,000 clones, approximately 71% seen once. Sequenced sample: PBMCs. Source of these receptors: a man aged 40-49 years in good health and CMV-seronegative.

This chain uses TRBV19 with TRBJ2-1, with 9 nucleotides matching TRBD1. Germline CDR1 reads LNHDA; CDR2 reads SQIVND (reference sequence). The CDR3 totals 14 residues. V shed 6 bases, J shed 5 bases, and the junction held 5 bases outside the gene matches. This chain's CDR3 is CASRTGQGNNEQFF. The CDR3 nucleotides are TGTGCCAGTAGGACGGGACAGGGCAACAATGAGCAGTTCTTC.

This rearrangement joins TRBV18 to TRBJ2-3; D ambiguous. V was cut by 8 bases and J by 13 bases, with 22 bases left in between. The V gene's germline CDR1 is KGHSH and CDR2 LQKENI. There are 13 residues in the CDR3. CDR3 residues: CASPRHHVRKKYF. The CDR3 region has the DNA TGTGCCAGCCCTCGGCACCACGTGAGGAAAAAGTATTTT.

In the case of this clone: The junction departs from the called germline gene at one end, perhaps through a read error. J is TRBJ1-2 and V is TRBV5-1; tentatively, D is TRBD1 (5 bases). Germline V gives CDR1 SGHRS, CDR2 YFSETQ. The length of the CDR3 is 16 residues. The CDR3 region has the DNA TGCGCCAGCAGCTTCGGGGGTCCAACCCTCTACTATGGCTACCCCTTC. Encoded protein: CASSFGGPTLYYGYPF.

The chain is built from TRBV19 and TRBJ2-3; D may be TRBD1 (6 bases). The CDR3 totals 14 residues. V lost 7 bases to trimming and J lost 0 bases, with 11 bases between them. The V gene's germline CDR1 is LNHDA and CDR2 SQIVND (reference sequence). DNA of the CDR3: TGTGCCAGTAACAGGGTAGGAAGCACAGATACGCAGTATTTT. It encodes CASNRVGSTDTQYF.

This clone has a handful of counts. This chain links TRBV7-6 with TRBJ1-1; the D gene is possibly TRBD1 (5 bases). Trimming cost V 1 base and J 5 bases, with 14 bases left between them. This CDR3 is 15 amino acids long. CDR1 SGHVS and CDR2 FNYEAQ come from the germline V gene. CDR3 amino acids: CASSLEVYGGTEAFF. In DNA form, the CDR3 reads TGTGCCAGCAGCTTAGAGGTTTACGGGGGGACTGAAGCTTTCTTT.

This chain connects TRBV5-8 to TRBJ2-3, with TRBD2 matching over 8 bases. Germline V gene lookup returns CDR1 SGHTS and CDR2 YDEGEE. Trimming at V came to 0 bases and at J to 3 bases, leaving 6 bases not matched to a gene. CDR3 size: 16 residues. The CDR3, as DNA: TGTGCCAGCAGCTTGGGAAGCGGGGGTACGACAGATACGCAGTATTTT. This sequence encodes CASSLGSGGTTDTQYF.

The genes are TRBV29-1 and TRBJ2-5; the D gene is possibly TRBD2 (6 bases). Germline values: CDR1 SQVTM, CDR2 ANQGSEA. This CDR3 has 12 amino acids. V gave up 1 base and J gave up 6 bases, with 9 bases separating them. CDR3 sequence (DNA): TGCAGCGTTGAAGTCGGGGGACAGACCCAGTACTTC. Its protein is CSVEVGGQTQYF.

V is TRBV5-6 and J is TRBJ2-7; 9 bases are shared with TRBD1. From germline, CDR1 is SGHDT and CDR2 YYEEEE. Germline trimming cut 0 bases from V and 0 bases from J; bases unmatched to any gene: 1. This CDR3 is built from 15 residues. The CDR3 DNA reads as TGTGCCAGCAGCTTGGCGGGACAGGGCTCCTACGAGCAGTACTTC. Translating gives CASSLAGQGSYEQYF.

The rearrangement uses TRBV4-1 and TRBJ2-2; TRBD1 matches at 7 bases. The CDR3 consists of 16 residues. J was trimmed by 7 bases and V by 2 bases; bases with no gene match: 10. CDR1 is MGHRA, CDR2 YSYEKL, per germline. Written as DNA, the CDR3 is TGCGCCAGCAGCCAACCAAAACAGGGGATCCACGGGGAGCTGTTTTTT. This gives the protein CASSQPKQGIHGELFF.

About this clone: Sequence at one end of the junction differs from germline and may be a read error. V and J are TRBV7-7 and TRBJ2-5; 7 bases map to TRBD1. This CDR3 region has 16 residues. CDR1 and CDR2 from the germline V gene are SSHAT and FNYEAQ (reference sequence). The CDR3, as DNA: TGTGCTAGCAGCTTTAAACCCGGGACAGAACAAGAGACCCAGTACTTC. Translation: CASSFKPGTEQETQYF. The complete variable domain, with remaining parts taken from reference TRBV7-7 and TRBJ2-5, reads GAGVSQSPRYKVTKRGQDVTLRCDPISSHATLYWYQQALGQGPEFLTYFNYEAQPDKSGLPSDRFSAERPEGSISTLTIQRTEQRDSAMYRCASSFKPGTEQETQYFGPGTRLLVL.

This chain links TRBV4-2 with TRBJ2-4, with D perhaps matching TRBD2 (5 bases). The CDR3 consists of 13 residues. The germline V gene has CDR1 LGHNA and CDR2 YNFKEQ. Deletions cut 1 base from V and 8 bases from J, with 9 bases between. CDR3 loop: CASSQVNGDIQYF. For the CDR3, the DNA is TGTGCCAGCAGCCAAGTGAACGGGGACATTCAGTACTTC.

The V call is TRBV14, the J call TRBJ1-1; D remains ambiguous. V was shortened by 7 bases and J by 8 bases, with 17 bases between the two germline ends. The germline V gene encodes CDR1 SGHDN and CDR2 FVKESK. CDR3 length: 13 amino acids. In DNA form, the CDR3 reads TGTGCCAGCACCGACTCTTCCCGAACCGAAGCTTTCTTT. Protein product: CASTDSSRTEAFF.

This chain connects TRBV5-1 to TRBJ1-2, with TRBD1 identical over 9 bases. The junction had 6 bases not matched to a gene; V was cut back by 4 bases and J by 8 bases. The CDR3 has 13 amino acids. Looked up from germline, CDR1 is SGHRS and CDR2 is YFSETQ. In nucleotides, the CDR3 is TGCGCCAGCAGCGCAGGACAGGGGAAGGGCTACACCTTC. Its protein is CASSAGQGKGYTF.

The V call is TRBV11-2, the J call TRBJ1-6, with D unclear. V was trimmed by 5 bases and J by 9 bases, leaving 14 bases between them. CDR3 length: 14 amino acids. The V gene's germline CDR1 is SGHAT and CDR2 FQNNGV. CDR3 residues: CASSPSGSGSPLHF. In nucleotides, the CDR3 is TGTGCCAGCAGCCCGAGTGGGAGTGGTTCACCCCTCCACTTT.

V gene TRBV27 combines with J gene TRBJ1-6; 7 bases align to TRBD1. The CDR3 spans 13 residues. Germline CDR1 is MNHEY and CDR2 is SMNVEV (reference sequence). The trim removed 8 bases at V and 6 bases at J, leaving 4 bases unmatched. DNA of the CDR3: TGTGCCAGCCGGGACAGACCTAATTCACCCCTCCACTTT. Protein sequence: CASRDRPNSPLHF.

The chain carries TRBV6-1 and TRBJ2-6, with a possible D match to TRBD1 (6 bases). Germline lookup yields CDR1 MNHNS and CDR2 SASEGT. Trimming removed 0 bases at V and 1 base at J, with 7 bases between. CDR3 length: 16 residues. CDR3 sequence reads: CASSEAQGSGANVLTF. Here the CDR3 DNA reads TGTGCCAGCAGTGAAGCCCAGGGGTCTGGGGCCAACGTCCTGACTTTC.